The 30 T cell receptor beta chains listed next were all sequenced from one sample in a study of T-cell reconstitution after alpha-beta-depleted transplantation in children. Unique molecular identifiers were incorporated during preparation of the TCRbeta library. Via MiXCR, TCRdb re-called the PCR reads, giving one row per CDR3 protein. The repertoire holds about 540,000 distinct CDR3 sequences, 18% seen once, with 3.3% in the top ten. The sequences come from PBMCs from the stem cell graft donor, collected from the stem cell graft. These receptors were taken from a human donor who donated a stem cell graft to a child with acute lymphoblastic leukemia.

V gene TRBV7-9 combines with J gene TRBJ1-1, with D tentatively TRBD1 (6 bases). Looked up from germline, CDR1 is SEHNR and CDR2 is FQNEAQ (reference sequence). The CDR3 spans 15 residues. Trimming removed 2 bases at V and 8 bases at J, with 18 bases between. CDR3 sequence: CASSLPRTVGKEAFF. CDR3 bases: TGTGCCAGCAGCTTACCTCGGACAGTGGGAAAAGAAGCTTTCTTT.

The genes are TRBV9 and TRBJ2-1; no firm D call. V dropped 0 bases and J dropped 5 bases, with 15 bases sitting between them. The CDR3 spans 16 residues. Germline lookup yields CDR1 SGDLS and CDR2 YYNGEE. The CDR3 bases are TGTGCCAGCAGCGTAGAATGGTTGGGTGGCCACAATGAGCAGTTCTTC. Protein product: CASSVEWLGGHNEQFF.

This clonotype came up a few times. The rearrangement joins TRBV20-1 to TRBJ2-1; maybe TRBD2 (6 bases). The V and J ends lost 5 bases and 2 bases respectively, with 10 bases between them. Germline CDR1 DFQATT, CDR2 SNEGSKA (reference sequence). The CDR3 spans 13 residues. The CDR3 is CSAPGEPYNEQFF. DNA for the CDR3: TGCAGTGCTCCGGGGGAGCCCTACAATGAGCAGTTCTTC.

The gene calls are TRBV7-2 and TRBJ1-1; D uncertain. The V end lost 7 bases, the J end lost 7 bases, and 13 bases lay between the germline ends. The germline gives CDR1 SGHTA, CDR2 FQGNSA. The CDR3 is made up of 12 amino acids. CDR3 DNA: TGTGCCAGCACTAGTCAGGCCTTTGAAGCTTTCTTT. Translating gives CASTSQAFEAFF.

The chain couples TRBV29-1 to TRBJ2-7; D not resolved. Trimming removed 4 bases at V and 3 bases at J, with 10 bases between. CDR3 length equals 12 residues. The germline CDR1 and CDR2 sequences are SQVTM and ANQGSEA. The CDR3 loop is CSVVGGLYEQYF. CDR3 nucleotide sequence: TGCAGCGTTGTGGGTGGGCTCTACGAGCAGTACTTC.

The chain is built from TRBV2 and TRBJ1-2; the match to TRBD1 covers 7 bases. Germline V gene sequence: CDR1 SNHLY, CDR2 FYNNEI. This CDR3 contains 15 residues. Trimming removed 6 bases from V and 9 bases from J; junction bases left unmatched: 16. The CDR3 nucleotides read TGTGCCAGCAGCGCTATGAGGGACAGCCTGAGTCGCTACACCTTC. Encoded protein: CASSAMRDSLSRYTF.

This clonotype was observed a few times. V gene TRBV15 combines with J gene TRBJ1-3; D remains unclear. The CDR3 is made up of 16 amino acids. Deletions cut 0 bases from V and 0 bases from J, with 9 bases between. Germline CDR1 reads LNHNV; CDR2 reads YYDKDF (reference sequence). CDR3 loop: CATSRDVPISGNTIYF. The CDR3 DNA reads as TGTGCCACCAGCAGAGATGTTCCTATCTCTGGAAACACCATATATTTT.

This clonotype was found a few times. The chain employs TRBV4-1 and TRBJ2-1; D gene uncertain. Germline V gene data show CDR1 as MGHRA and CDR2 as YSYEKL. CDR3 size: 17 residues. Between the trimmed V and J ends, which lost 2 bases and 5 bases, there was a span of 19 bases. CDR3 nucleotide sequence: TGCGCCAGCAGCCAAAGCCCCCTGGATAGAACTAACAATGAGCAGTTCTTC. This gives the protein CASSQSPLDRTNNEQFF.

V gene TRBV28 combines with J gene TRBJ1-5, with TRBD1 matching over 7 bases. Trimming removed 3 bases from V and 6 bases from J; junction bases left unmatched: 5. The CDR3 spans 14 residues. Germline CDR1 is MDHEN and CDR2 is SYDVKM. In nucleotides, the CDR3 is TGTGCCAGCAGTTTCAGAGGGGGCGGTCAGCCCCAGCATTTT. Its protein is CASSFRGGGQPQHF.

The V and J genes are TRBV20-1 and TRBJ2-1, with 12 nucleotides matching TRBD2. V lost 5 bases to trimming and J lost 8 bases; unmatched junction nucleotides: 7. The CDR3 covers 14 residues. Germline V lookup: CDR1 DFQATT, CDR2 SNEGSKA (reference sequence). The CDR3 loop reads CSAPLAGGLDEQFF. CDR3 nucleotides: TGCAGTGCTCCACTAGCGGGAGGTCTCGATGAGCAGTTCTTC.

The chain joins TRBV6-5 to TRBJ2-1; 11 bases are a match to TRBD2. The V and J ends lost 2 bases and 4 bases, in that order; junction bases with no gene match: 4. The CDR3 is 16 residues long. Germline CDR1 and CDR2: MNHEY and SVGAGI. CDR3: CASSYKGLAEYNEQFF. The CDR3 nucleotides are TGTGCCAGCAGTTACAAGGGACTAGCGGAATACAATGAGCAGTTCTTC.

This clonotype showed up just a few times. The rearrangement joins TRBV29-1 to TRBJ2-7; no reliable D call. The germline V gene encodes CDR1 SQVTM and CDR2 ANQGSEA. Trimming removed 6 bases at V and 3 bases at J, with 12 bases between. The CDR3 has 12 residues. The CDR3 coding sequence is TGCAGCGTCGCACAAGGTCGCTACGAGCAGTACTTC. Amino acid sequence: CSVAQGRYEQYF.

The V gene is TRBV3-1, the J gene TRBJ2-7; 8 bases line up with TRBD1. The CDR3 has 17 amino acids. CDR1 LGHDT and CDR2 YNNKEL come from the germline V gene (reference sequence). J gave up 3 bases and V 1 base, and 11 bases lay outside the gene matches. The CDR3 DNA reads as TGTGCCAGCAGCCAAGGAGGCCACAGGGGGATCAACTACGAGCAGTACTTC. Protein product: CASSQGGHRGINYEQYF.

Here the CDR3 DNA reads TGTGCCAGCACCCCGAACAGGGGGCGTAGAGAGACCCAGTACTTC. Its protein product is CASTPNRGRRETQYF. J is TRBJ2-5 and V is TRBV12-3 or TRBV12-4; 9 nucleotides agree with TRBD1. The CDR3 runs to 15 residues. With 7 bases clipped from V and 4 bases from J, the junction kept 10 bases outside the gene matches.

This clonotype was picked up many times. The chain carries TRBV14 and TRBJ1-1; TRBD1 matches at 9 bases. The CDR3 has 15 amino acids. V lost 4 bases, J lost 4 bases, and 7 bases stayed unmatched. Germline V lookup: CDR1 SGHDN, CDR2 FVKESK. The CDR3 is CASSPGQGRTTEAFF. CDR3 DNA: TGTGCCAGCAGCCCGGGACAGGGAAGAACCACTGAAGCTTTCTTT.

The sample holds a few counts of this clonotype. The chain joins TRBV10-3 to TRBJ2-7, with D possibly matching TRBD1 (5 bases). This CDR3 has 12 residues. Germline V gene lookup returns CDR1 ENHRY and CDR2 SYGVKD. The V gene lost 9 bases and the J gene lost 0 bases, with 9 bases spanning the gap. The CDR3 nucleotides are TGTGCCATGGGGCCTCCCTCCTACGAGCAGTACTTC. This encodes CAMGPPSYEQYF.

CDR3 DNA: TGCGCCAGCAGCCCTCAGGACCGAATCTACTACGAGCAGTACTTC. It encodes CASSPQDRIYYEQYF. The chain couples TRBV4-1 to TRBJ2-7; D remains unclear. Germline assignment: CDR1 MGHRA and CDR2 YSYEKL. Trimming removed 4 bases from V and 3 bases from J, with 16 bases in between. The CDR3 contains 15 residues.

Only a few counts were recorded for this clonotype. V usage is TRBV5-6 and J usage is TRBJ1-5; D gene uncertain. V was trimmed by 2 bases and J by 7 bases, leaving 13 bases between them. The CDR3 consists of 14 residues. In germline, CDR1 is SGHDT, CDR2 YYEEEE. This CDR3 is CASSFGRDRQPQHF. CDR3 sequence (DNA): TGTGCCAGCAGCTTTGGCCGGGATCGACAGCCCCAGCATTTT.

Only a few counts were recorded for this clonotype. The chain carries TRBV24-1 and TRBJ2-1, with TRBD2 matching over 7 bases. The CDR3 has 17 amino acids. Per the germline V gene, CDR1 is KGHDR and CDR2 is SFDVKD. After removal of 5 bases from V and 2 bases from J, the junction contained 11 bases not matched to a gene. The CDR3 coding sequence is TGTGCCACCAGTGGCCTCACAGAGCGGGGCGCCTACAATGAGCAGTTCTTC. This codes for CATSGLTERGAYNEQFF.

The rearrangement links TRBV5-1 to TRBJ1-2, with D possibly TRBD1 on 6 matching bases. The CDR3 extends over 16 amino acids. The germline V gene encodes CDR1 SGHRS and CDR2 YFSETQ. V lost 0 bases and J lost 6, with 18 bases in between. The CDR3 DNA is TGCGCCAGCAGCTTGGACCTTTCACAGGGATATCATGGCTACACCTTC. Its protein product is CASSLDLSQGYHGYTF.

CDR3 sequence (DNA): TGCGCCAGCAGCTTGCCCGAGGTTTCCGAGCAGTACTTC. It translates to CASSLPEVSEQYF. V usage is TRBV5-1 and J usage is TRBJ2-7; unclear D gene. The CDR3 has 13 residues. Deletions cut 1 base from V and 6 bases from J, with 11 bases between. Looked up from germline, CDR1 is SGHRS and CDR2 is YFSETQ.

The rearrangement joins TRBV12-3 or TRBV12-4 to TRBJ2-4; a weak D match, TRBD1 (7 bases). V dropped 7 bases and J dropped 3 bases, with 19 bases sitting between them. The CDR3 loop spans 16 amino acids. CDR3 nucleotide sequence: TGTGCCAGCACCTCTGTCACAGGGGAGGACAAAAACATTCAGTACTTC. It translates to CASTSVTGEDKNIQYF.

Points on this clonotype: The final CDR3 position lacks the conserved phenylalanine or tryptophan, pointing to a likely read error. The chain uses TRBV3-1 and TRBJ1-1; tentatively, D is TRBD1 (5 bases). In germline, CDR1 is LGHDT, CDR2 YNNKEL (reference sequence). This CDR3 contains 13 residues. V lost 5 bases, J lost 7 bases, and 14 bases lay in between. The CDR3 DNA reads TGTGCCAGCAGCGACATAGACAGAGTTGAAGCTTTCTTG. It encodes CASSDIDRVEAFL.

The J gene is TRBJ2-7, the V gene TRBV5-1; no definite D call. The germline CDR1 and CDR2 sequences are SGHRS and YFSETQ. The CDR3 is 13 amino acids. V lost 2 bases and J 2 bases, leaving 8 bases between the germline ends. The CDR3 DNA reads TGCGCCAGCAGCTTCCAAAGGGCCTACGAGCAGTACTTC. It encodes CASSFQRAYEQYF.

This chain uses TRBV5-1 with TRBJ1-6; no clear D. Between the trimmed V and J ends, which lost 3 bases and 0 bases, there was a span of 4 bases. Per germline, CDR1 SGHRS and CDR2 YFSETQ. CDR3 size: 14 residues. The CDR3: CASSSSSYNSPLHF. In DNA form, the CDR3 reads TGCGCCAGCAGCTCCAGCTCCTATAATTCACCCCTCCACTTT.

The rearrangement links TRBV6-5 to TRBJ2-7; D may be TRBD2 (5 bases). The CDR3 runs to 14 residues. The germline CDR1 and CDR2 sequences are MNHEY and SVGAGI. V lost 6 bases, J lost 0 bases, and 12 bases lay in between. The CDR3, as DNA: TGTGCCAGCAGCCATGATGGGAGCTCCTACGAGCAGTACTTC. It encodes CASSHDGSSYEQYF.

The rearrangement joins TRBV5-1 to TRBJ2-1, with 11 bases that match TRBD2. This CDR3 is built from 18 residues. The V and J ends lost 2 bases and 4 bases, in that order; junction bases with no gene match: 11. Germline V lookup: CDR1 SGHRS, CDR2 YFSETQ. CDR3 residues: CASSLLAGGPSKYNEQFF. The DNA of the CDR3 is TGCGCCAGCAGCTTATTAGCGGGAGGGCCATCCAAATACAATGAGCAGTTCTTC.

The chain has TRBV12-3 or TRBV12-4 and TRBJ1-2; weak D call: TRBD1 (5 bases). Trimming took off 2 bases at V and 0 bases at J, with 10 bases between the two ends. The CDR3 contains 15 residues. CDR3 sequence reads: CASSLQGRSNYGYTF. The CDR3 DNA reads as TGTGCCAGCAGTTTACAGGGCCGTTCTAACTATGGCTACACCTTC.

V and J are TRBV20-1 and TRBJ2-7; TRBD1 matches at 7 bases. V shed 0 bases, J shed 2 bases, and the junction held 7 bases outside the gene matches. The CDR3 is 15 residues long. Germline V gives CDR1 DFQATT, CDR2 SNEGSKA (reference sequence). The CDR3 here is CSARDPIDRAYEQYF. The CDR3 DNA is TGCAGTGCTAGAGATCCCATAGACAGGGCCTACGAGCAGTACTTC.

This clonotype came up a few times. V usage is TRBV5-1 and J usage is TRBJ1-1; 7 nucleotides agree with TRBD1. This CDR3 has 14 amino acids. Germline V lookup: CDR1 SGHRS, CDR2 YFSETQ. Losses at the gene ends were 4 bases for V and 0 bases for J; bases not matched to a gene: 3. This chain's CDR3 is CASSEDRLNTEAFF. In DNA, the CDR3 is TGCGCCAGCAGCGAGGACAGGCTGAACACTGAAGCTTTCTTT.